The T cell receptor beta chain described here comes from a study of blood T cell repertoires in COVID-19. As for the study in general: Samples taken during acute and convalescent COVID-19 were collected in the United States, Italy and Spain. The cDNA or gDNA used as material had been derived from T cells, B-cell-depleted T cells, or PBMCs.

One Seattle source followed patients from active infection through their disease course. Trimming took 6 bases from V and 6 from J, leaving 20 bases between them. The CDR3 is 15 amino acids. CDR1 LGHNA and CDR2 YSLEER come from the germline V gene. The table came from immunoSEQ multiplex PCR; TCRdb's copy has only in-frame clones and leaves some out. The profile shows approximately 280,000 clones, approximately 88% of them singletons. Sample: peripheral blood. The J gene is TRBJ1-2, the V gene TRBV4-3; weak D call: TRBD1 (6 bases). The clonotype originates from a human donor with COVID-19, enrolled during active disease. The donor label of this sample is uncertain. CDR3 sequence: CASSKTVGGRNGYTF. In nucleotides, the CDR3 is TGCGCCAGCAGTAAAACGGTTGGGGGCAGGAATGGCTACACCTTC.